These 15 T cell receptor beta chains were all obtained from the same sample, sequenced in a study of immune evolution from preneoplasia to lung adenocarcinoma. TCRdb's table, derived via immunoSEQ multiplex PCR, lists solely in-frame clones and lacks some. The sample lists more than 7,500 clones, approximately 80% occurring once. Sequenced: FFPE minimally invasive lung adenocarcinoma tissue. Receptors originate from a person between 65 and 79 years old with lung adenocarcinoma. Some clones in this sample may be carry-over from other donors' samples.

CDR3 sequence: CASSFHRGTNQPQHF. CDR3 sequence (DNA): TGTGCCAGCAGTTTCCACAGGGGGACCAATCAGCCCCAGCATTTT. The gene calls are TRBV28 and TRBJ1-5; 8 nucleotides match TRBD1. Germline V lookup: CDR1 MDHEN, CDR2 SYDVKM. CDR3 length equals 15 residues. V lost 3 bases, J lost 3 bases, and 4 bases stayed unmatched.

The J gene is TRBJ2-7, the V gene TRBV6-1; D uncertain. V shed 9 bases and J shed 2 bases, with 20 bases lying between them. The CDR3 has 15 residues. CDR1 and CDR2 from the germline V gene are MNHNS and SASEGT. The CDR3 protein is CASALNPMDPYEQYF. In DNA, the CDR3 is TGTGCCAGTGCCCTAAACCCCATGGACCCCTACGAGCAGTACTTC.

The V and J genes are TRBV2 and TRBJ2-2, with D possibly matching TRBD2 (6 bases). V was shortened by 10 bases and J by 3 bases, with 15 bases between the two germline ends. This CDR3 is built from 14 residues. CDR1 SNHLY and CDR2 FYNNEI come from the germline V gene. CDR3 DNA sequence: TGTGCCACCACGGAGGGGCCGGACACCGGGGAGCTGTTTTTT. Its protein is CATTEGPDTGELFF.

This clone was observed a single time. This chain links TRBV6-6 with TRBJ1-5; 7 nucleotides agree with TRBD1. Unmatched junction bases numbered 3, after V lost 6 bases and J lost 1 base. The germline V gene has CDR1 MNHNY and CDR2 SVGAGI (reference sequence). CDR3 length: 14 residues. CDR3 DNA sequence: TGTGCCAGCAGCCGGGACAGCAGCAATCAGCCCCAGCATTTT. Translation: CASSRDSSNQPQHF.

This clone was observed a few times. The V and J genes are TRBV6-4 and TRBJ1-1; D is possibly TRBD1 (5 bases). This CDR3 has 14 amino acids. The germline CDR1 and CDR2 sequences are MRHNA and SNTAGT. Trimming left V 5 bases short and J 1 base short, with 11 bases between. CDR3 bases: TGTGCCAGCAGTCCGGGACCTTCGAACACTGAAGCTTTCTTT. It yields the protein CASSPGPSNTEAFF.

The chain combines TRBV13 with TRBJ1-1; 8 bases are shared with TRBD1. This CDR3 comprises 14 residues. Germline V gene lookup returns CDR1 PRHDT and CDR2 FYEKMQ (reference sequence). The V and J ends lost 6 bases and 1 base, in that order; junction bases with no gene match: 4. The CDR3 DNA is TGTGCCAGCAGTCCCGGGACAGGGAACACTGAAGCTTTCTTT. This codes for CASSPGTGNTEAFF.

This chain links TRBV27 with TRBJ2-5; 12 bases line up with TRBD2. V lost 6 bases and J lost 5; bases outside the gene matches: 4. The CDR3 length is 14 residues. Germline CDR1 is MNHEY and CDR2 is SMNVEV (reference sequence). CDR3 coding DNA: TGTGCCAGCAGCCGGACTAGCGGGATCGAGACCCAGTACTTC. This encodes CASSRTSGIETQYF.

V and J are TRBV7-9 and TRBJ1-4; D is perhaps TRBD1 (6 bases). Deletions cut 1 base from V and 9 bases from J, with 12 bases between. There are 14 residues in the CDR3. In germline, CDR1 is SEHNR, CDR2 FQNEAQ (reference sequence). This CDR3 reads CASSLVGDNQKLFF. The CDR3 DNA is TGTGCCAGCAGCTTAGTAGGGGACAATCAAAAACTGTTTTTT.

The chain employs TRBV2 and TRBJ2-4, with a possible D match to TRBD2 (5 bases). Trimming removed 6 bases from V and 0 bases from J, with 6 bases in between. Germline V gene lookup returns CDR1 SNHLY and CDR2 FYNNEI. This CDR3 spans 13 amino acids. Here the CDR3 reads CASSGLAKNIQYF. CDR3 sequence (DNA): TGTGCCAGCAGCGGACTAGCCAAAAACATTCAGTACTTC.

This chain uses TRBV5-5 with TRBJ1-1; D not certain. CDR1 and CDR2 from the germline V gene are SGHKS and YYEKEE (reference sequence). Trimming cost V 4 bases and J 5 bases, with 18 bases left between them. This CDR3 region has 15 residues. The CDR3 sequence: CASSRRTPVQTEAFF. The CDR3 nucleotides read TGTGCCAGCAGCCGCCGGACCCCGGTTCAGACTGAAGCTTTCTTT.

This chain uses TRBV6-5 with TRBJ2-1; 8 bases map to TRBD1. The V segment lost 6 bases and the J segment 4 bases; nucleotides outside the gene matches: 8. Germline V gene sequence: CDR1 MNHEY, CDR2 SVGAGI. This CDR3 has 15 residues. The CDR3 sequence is CASRPDRESYNEQFF. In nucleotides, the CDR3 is TGTGCCAGCAGACCGGACAGGGAATCTTACAATGAGCAGTTCTTC.

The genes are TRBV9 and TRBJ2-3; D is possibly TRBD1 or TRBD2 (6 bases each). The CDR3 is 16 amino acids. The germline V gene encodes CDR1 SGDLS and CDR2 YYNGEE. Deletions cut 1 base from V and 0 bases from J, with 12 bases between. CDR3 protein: CASSVRPGASTDTQYF. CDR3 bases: TGTGCCAGCAGCGTAAGACCGGGGGCTAGCACAGATACGCAGTATTTT.

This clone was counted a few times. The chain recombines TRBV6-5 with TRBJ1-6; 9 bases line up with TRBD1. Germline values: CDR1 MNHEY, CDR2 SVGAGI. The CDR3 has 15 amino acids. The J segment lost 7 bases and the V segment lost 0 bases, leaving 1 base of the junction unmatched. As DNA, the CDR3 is TGTGCCAGCAGTTACTCCGGACAGGGGAATTCACCCCTCCACTTT. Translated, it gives CASSYSGQGNSPLHF.

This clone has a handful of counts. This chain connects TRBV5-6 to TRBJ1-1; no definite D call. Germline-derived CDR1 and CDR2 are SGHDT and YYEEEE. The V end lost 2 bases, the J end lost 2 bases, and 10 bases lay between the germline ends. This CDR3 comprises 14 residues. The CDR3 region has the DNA TGTGCCAGCAGCTTTGGAGGAACCAACACTGAAGCTTTCTTT. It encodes CASSFGGTNTEAFF.

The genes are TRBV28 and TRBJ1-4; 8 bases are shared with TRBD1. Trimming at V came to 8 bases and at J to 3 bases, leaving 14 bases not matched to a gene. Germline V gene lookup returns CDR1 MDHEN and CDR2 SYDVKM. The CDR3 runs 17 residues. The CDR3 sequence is CASHSGTGWRANEKLFF. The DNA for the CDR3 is TGTGCCAGCCACTCAGGGACAGGATGGAGGGCTAATGAAAAACTGTTTTTT.